The T cell receptor beta chain described here comes from a study of T cell responses to AZD1222 COVID-19 vaccine. Turning to the study itself: Pooled samples include second doses given at about 4 or 12 weeks. Study-level results: Clonal diversity was possibly underestimated, and white British individuals and females predominated among donors. Baseline testing showed seropositivity in only six AZD1222 recipients.

A word on this clone: Its antigen is not identified.

Repertoires were generated with immunoSEQ multiplex PCR, while TCRdb's copy carries only in-frame clones and drops some. The repertoire consists of about 130,000 clones, with 93% occurring once and the leading ten covering 5% to 5.5%. Trimming took 4 bases from V and 5 from J; bases not matched to a gene: 10. This CDR3 comprises 17 residues. Looked up from germline, CDR1 is LGHDT and CDR2 is YNNKEL (reference sequence). The specimen comprised peripheral blood, sampled on day 0 of AZD1222 vaccination. This TCR came from an adult in good health. J is TRBJ2-1 and V is TRBV3-1 (or the pseudogene TRBV3-2), with 11 bases fitting TRBD2. CDR3: CASSRDLLAGVDNEQFF. The CDR3 DNA reads TGTGCCAGCAGCCGGGACCTACTAGCGGGAGTAGACAATGAGCAGTTCTTC.